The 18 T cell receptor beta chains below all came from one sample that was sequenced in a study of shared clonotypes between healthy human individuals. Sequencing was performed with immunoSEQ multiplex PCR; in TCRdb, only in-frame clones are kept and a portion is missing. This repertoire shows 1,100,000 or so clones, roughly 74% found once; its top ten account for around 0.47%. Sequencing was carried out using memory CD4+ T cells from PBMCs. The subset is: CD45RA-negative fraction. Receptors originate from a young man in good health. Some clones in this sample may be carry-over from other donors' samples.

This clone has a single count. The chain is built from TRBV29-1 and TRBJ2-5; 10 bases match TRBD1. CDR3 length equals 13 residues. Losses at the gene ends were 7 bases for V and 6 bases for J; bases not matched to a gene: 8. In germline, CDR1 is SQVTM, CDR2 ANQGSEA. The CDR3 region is CSAGQGEVKTQYF. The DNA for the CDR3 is TGCAGCGCCGGACAGGGGGAGGTGAAGACCCAGTACTTC.

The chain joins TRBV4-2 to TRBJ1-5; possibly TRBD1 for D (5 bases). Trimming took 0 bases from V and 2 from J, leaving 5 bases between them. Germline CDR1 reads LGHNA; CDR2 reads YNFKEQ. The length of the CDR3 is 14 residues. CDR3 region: CASSQDRGNQPQHF. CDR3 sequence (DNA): TGTGCCAGCAGCCAAGACAGGGGCAATCAGCCCCAGCATTTT.

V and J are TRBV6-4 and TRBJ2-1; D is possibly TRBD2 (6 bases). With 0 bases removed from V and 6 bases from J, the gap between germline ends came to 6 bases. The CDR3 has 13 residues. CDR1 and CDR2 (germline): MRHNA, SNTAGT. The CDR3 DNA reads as TGTGCCAGCAGTGACTCGCGGGGCAATGAGCAGTTCTTC. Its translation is CASSDSRGNEQFF.

CDR3: CASSPGQGWGNQPQHF. The CDR3 nucleotides read TGTGCCAGTAGTCCGGGACAGGGATGGGGCAATCAGCCCCAGCATTTT. The V gene is TRBV19, the J gene TRBJ1-5; 9 bases map to TRBD1. Germline CDR1 reads LNHDA; CDR2 reads SQIVND (reference sequence). Germline trimming cut 5 bases from V and 2 bases from J; bases unmatched to any gene: 7. The CDR3 runs 16 residues.

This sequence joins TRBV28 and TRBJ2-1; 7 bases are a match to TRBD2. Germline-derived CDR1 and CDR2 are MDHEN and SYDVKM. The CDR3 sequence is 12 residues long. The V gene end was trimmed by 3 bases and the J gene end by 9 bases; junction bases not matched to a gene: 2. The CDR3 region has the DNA TGTGCCAGCAGTTTGGGGGAGGGTGAGCAGTTCTTC. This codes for CASSLGEGEQFF.

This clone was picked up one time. CDR3 loop: CASSRLSAIPYEQYF. CDR3 sequence (DNA): TGTGCCAGCAGTAGGTTGAGCGCCATCCCCTACGAGCAGTACTTC. The rearrangement uses TRBV28 and TRBJ2-7; D is undetermined. The germline gives CDR1 MDHEN, CDR2 SYDVKM. V was cut by 5 bases and J by 2 bases, with 16 bases left in between. The length of the CDR3 is 15 residues.

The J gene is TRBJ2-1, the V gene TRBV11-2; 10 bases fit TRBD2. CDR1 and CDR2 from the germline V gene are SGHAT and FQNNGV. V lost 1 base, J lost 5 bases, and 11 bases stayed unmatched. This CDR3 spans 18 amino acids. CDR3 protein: CASSLVRYSGRRDNEQFF. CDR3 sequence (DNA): TGTGCCAGCAGCTTAGTTAGGTATAGCGGGAGGCGCGACAATGAGCAGTTCTTC.

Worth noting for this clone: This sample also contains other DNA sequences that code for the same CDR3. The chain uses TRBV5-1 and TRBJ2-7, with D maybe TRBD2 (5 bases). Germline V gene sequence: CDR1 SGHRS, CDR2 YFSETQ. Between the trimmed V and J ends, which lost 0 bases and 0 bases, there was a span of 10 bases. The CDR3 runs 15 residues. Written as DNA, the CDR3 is TGCGCCAGCAGCTTGGGTGGCGGGTCCTCCTACGAGCAGTACTTC. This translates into CASSLGGGSSYEQYF.

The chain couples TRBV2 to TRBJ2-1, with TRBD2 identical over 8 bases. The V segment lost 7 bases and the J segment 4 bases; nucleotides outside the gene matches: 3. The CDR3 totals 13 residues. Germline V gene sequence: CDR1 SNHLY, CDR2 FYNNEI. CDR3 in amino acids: CASMAGGYNEQFF. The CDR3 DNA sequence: TGTGCCAGCATGGCGGGGGGATACAATGAGCAGTTCTTC.

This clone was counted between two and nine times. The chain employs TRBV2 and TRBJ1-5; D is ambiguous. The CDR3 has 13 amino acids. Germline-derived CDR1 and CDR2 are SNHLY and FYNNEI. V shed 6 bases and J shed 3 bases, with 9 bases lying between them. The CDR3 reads CASSPQYNQPQHF. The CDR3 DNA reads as TGTGCCAGCAGCCCCCAGTACAATCAGCCCCAGCATTTT.

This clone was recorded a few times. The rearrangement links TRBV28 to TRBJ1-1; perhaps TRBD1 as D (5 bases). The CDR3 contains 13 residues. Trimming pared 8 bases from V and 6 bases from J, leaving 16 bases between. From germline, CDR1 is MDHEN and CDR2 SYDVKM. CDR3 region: CASYLQVPPEAFF. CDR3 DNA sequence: TGTGCCAGCTATCTACAGGTCCCCCCTGAAGCTTTCTTT.

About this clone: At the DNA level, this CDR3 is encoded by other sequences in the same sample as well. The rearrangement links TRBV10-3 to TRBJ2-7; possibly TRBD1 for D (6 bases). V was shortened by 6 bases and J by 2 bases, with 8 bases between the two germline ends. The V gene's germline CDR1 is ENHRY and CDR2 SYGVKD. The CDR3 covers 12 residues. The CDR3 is CAIRDSPYEQYF. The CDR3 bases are TGTGCCATCAGGGACAGTCCCTACGAGCAGTACTTC.

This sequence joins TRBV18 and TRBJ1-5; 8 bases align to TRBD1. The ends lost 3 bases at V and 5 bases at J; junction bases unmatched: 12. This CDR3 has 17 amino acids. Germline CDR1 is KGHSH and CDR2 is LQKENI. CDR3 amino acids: CASSPSRPQGDYQPQHF. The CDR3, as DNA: TGTGCCAGCTCACCGTCCAGACCACAGGGGGACTATCAGCCCCAGCATTTT.

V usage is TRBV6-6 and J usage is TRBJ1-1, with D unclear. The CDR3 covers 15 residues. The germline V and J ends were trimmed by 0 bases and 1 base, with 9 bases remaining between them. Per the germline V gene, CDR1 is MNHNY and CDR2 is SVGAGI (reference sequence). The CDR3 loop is CASSYSKSANTEAFF. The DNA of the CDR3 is TGTGCCAGCAGTTACTCGAAATCAGCGAACACTGAAGCTTTCTTT.

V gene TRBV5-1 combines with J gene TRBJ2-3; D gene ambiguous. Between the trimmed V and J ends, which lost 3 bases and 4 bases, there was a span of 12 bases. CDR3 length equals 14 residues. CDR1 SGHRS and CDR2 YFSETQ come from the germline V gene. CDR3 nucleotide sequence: TGCGCCAGCAGCTCTCCCAGCGAGGCAGATACGCAGTATTTT. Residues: CASSSPSEADTQYF.

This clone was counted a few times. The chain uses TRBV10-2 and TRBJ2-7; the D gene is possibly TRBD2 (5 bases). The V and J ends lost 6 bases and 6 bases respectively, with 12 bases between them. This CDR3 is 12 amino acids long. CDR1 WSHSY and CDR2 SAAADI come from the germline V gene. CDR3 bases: TGCGCCAGCAGGGATACTAGTCGCGAGCAGTACTTC. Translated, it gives CASRDTSREQYF.

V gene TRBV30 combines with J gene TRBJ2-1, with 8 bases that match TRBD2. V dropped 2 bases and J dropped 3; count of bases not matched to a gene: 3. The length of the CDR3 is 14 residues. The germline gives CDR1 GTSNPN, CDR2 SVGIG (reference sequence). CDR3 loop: CAWSHLAGYNEQFF. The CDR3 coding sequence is TGTGCCTGGAGTCACCTAGCGGGCTACAATGAGCAGTTCTTC. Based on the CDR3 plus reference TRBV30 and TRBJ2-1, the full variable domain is SQTIHQWPATLVQPVGSPLSLECTVEGTSNPNLYWYRQAAGRGLQLLFYSVGIGQISSEVPQNLSASRPQDRQFILSSKKLLLSDSGFYLCAWSHLAGYNEQFFGPGTRLTVL.

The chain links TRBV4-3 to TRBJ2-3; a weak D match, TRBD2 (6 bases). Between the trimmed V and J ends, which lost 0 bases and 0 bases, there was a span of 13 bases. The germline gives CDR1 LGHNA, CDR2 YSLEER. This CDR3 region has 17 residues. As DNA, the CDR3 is TGCGCCAGCAGCCAAGATCGGGCTAGCGCGAGCACAGATACGCAGTATTTT. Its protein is CASSQDRASASTDTQYF.